This T cell receptor beta chain was recorded in a study of T cell repertoires in cytomegalovirus infection. With V trimmed by 3 bases and J by 2 bases, 11 bases remained unmatched. CDR3 length: 19 amino acids. CDR1 and CDR2 (germline): SGDLS, YYNGEE. TCRdb called the reads again in MiXCR, with one record for every CDR3 protein. The table includes around 750,000 distinct CDR3 sequences, 30% to 35% detected once. Details on this clonotype: Its specificity is unknown.

This chain uses TRBV9 with TRBJ2-3, with 14 bases identical to TRBD2. This sample comprised cultured CD8+ T cells from PBMCs, obtained from culture after CMV antigen stimulation. This TCR came from a human donor in good health (CMV status not recorded). Some clones in this sample may be carry-over from other donors' samples. This CDR3 reads CASSGLAGGKPGYTDTQYF. CDR3 bases: TGTGCCAGCAGCGGACTAGCGGGGGGGAAGCCCGGTTACACAGATACGCAGTATTTT.